Listed here are 29 T cell receptor beta chains from one sample, sequenced in a study of CD8 T cells in Susac syndrome. After extraction with the RNeasy kit, roughly 0.45 to 1 ug of the RNA was reverse transcribed using random hexamers. TCRdb reprocessed the immunoSEQ multiplex PCR reads with MiXCR, giving one entry per CDR3 protein. Here the sample spans tens of thousands of distinct CDR3 sequences, 85% to 95% being singletons. Sequenced input: CD8+ T cells from PBMCs. Receptors originate from a human donor in good health.

The chain uses TRBV27 and TRBJ2-1, with D unresolved. With 4 bases removed from V and 7 bases from J, the gap between germline ends came to 14 bases. In germline, CDR1 is MNHEY, CDR2 SMNVEV (reference sequence). This CDR3 region has 14 residues. The CDR3 DNA reads TGTGCCAGCAGTTGGGGTATGGGCGTAAATGAGCAGTTCTTC. It encodes CASSWGMGVNEQFF.

CDR3 nucleotide sequence: TGTGCCAGCAGCTTGGGGTCGGGGGGCGCGGGAAACATTCAGTACTTC. This encodes CASSLGSGGAGNIQYF. The J gene is TRBJ2-4, the V gene TRBV5-6; a possible D gene is TRBD2 (7 bases). V lost 0 bases, J lost 6 bases, and 16 bases lay in between. From germline, CDR1 is SGHDT and CDR2 YYEEEE. There are 16 residues in the CDR3. Using reference TRBV5-6 and TRBJ2-4 for the parts outside the CDR3, the full variable domain is DAGVTQSPTHLIKTRGQQVTLRCSPKSGHDTVSWYQQALGQGPQFIFQYYEEEERQRGNFPDRFSGHQFPNYSSELNVNALLLGDSALYLCASSLGSGGAGNIQYFGAGTRLSVL.

There are a few counts of this clonotype. The chain couples TRBV7-9 to TRBJ2-7, with a tentative D call TRBD2 (6 bases). Germline CDR1 is SEHNR and CDR2 is FQNEAQ (reference sequence). CDR3 length equals 14 residues. The V and J ends lost 5 bases and 6 bases respectively, with 17 bases between them. The CDR3 protein is CASSLAAGWSEQYF. CDR3 sequence (DNA): TGTGCCAGCAGCCTGGCGGCGGGGTGGTCCGAGCAGTACTTC.

J is TRBJ2-2 and V is TRBV3-1, with TRBD1 as a possible D gene (6 bases). Trimming removed 1 base at V and 7 bases at J, with 19 bases between. The CDR3 has 17 amino acids. Germline CDR1 is LGHDT and CDR2 is YNNKEL (reference sequence). The CDR3 nucleotides are TGTGCCAGCAGCCAAGTTCGTCCCAACAGGGTGATCGGGGAGCTGTTTTTT. It is translated as CASSQVRPNRVIGELFF.

This chain connects TRBV28 to TRBJ2-1, with D perhaps TRBD2 (6 bases). Trimming took off 2 bases at V and 0 bases at J, with 14 bases between the two ends. CDR1 and CDR2 from the germline V gene are MDHEN and SYDVKM. This CDR3 has 17 amino acids. CDR3 in amino acids: CASSLLSGPGSYNEQFF. The CDR3 DNA is TGTGCCAGCAGTTTACTCAGCGGGCCCGGCTCCTACAATGAGCAGTTCTTC.

The table lists this clonotype with a count of one. V and J are TRBV9 and TRBJ2-6; D gene ambiguous. CDR3 length: 14 residues. V shed 0 bases and J shed 3 bases, with 4 bases lying between them. The germline gives CDR1 SGDLS, CDR2 YYNGEE. The CDR3: CASSVADGANVLTF. In DNA form, the CDR3 reads TGTGCCAGCAGCGTAGCTGATGGGGCCAACGTCCTGACTTTC.

The V call is TRBV28, the J call TRBJ2-6; TRBD1 might be the D (5 bases). This CDR3 has 15 residues. V was cut by 7 bases and J by 0 bases, with 10 bases left in between. The germline V gene encodes CDR1 MDHEN and CDR2 SYDVKM. CDR3 loop: CASTLTVSGANVLTF. As DNA, the CDR3 is TGTGCCAGCACCCTGACAGTCTCTGGGGCCAACGTCCTGACTTTC.

The CDR3 DNA reads as TGTGCCAGCAGCTTAGGACAGTCCTACGAGCAGTACGTC. It translates to CASSLGQSYEQYV. The genes are TRBV13 and TRBJ2-7; no definite D call. This CDR3 comprises 13 residues. The germline V gene has CDR1 PRHDT and CDR2 FYEKMQ (reference sequence). V was shortened by 0 bases and J by 1 base, with 4 bases between the two germline ends.

The genes are TRBV12-3 or TRBV12-4 and TRBJ2-2, with D tentatively TRBD2 (5 bases). The V and J ends lost 6 bases and 6 bases respectively, with 11 bases between them. The CDR3 covers 13 residues. CDR3 residues: CASSPSGAGELFF. CDR3 in DNA: TGTGCCAGCAGCCCGAGCGGCGCCGGGGAGCTGTTTTTT.

The chain couples TRBV29-1 to TRBJ2-7; D is uncertain. Germline V gene sequence: CDR1 SQVTM, CDR2 ANQGSEA. V was cut by 7 bases and J by 0 bases, with 7 bases left in between. The CDR3 contains 11 residues. The CDR3 loop reads CSAKSSYEQYF. The CDR3 DNA sequence: TGCAGCGCCAAGAGCTCCTACGAGCAGTACTTC.

The chain carries TRBV5-1 and TRBJ1-1; possible D gene TRBD1, 6 bases. CDR1 is SGHRS, CDR2 YFSETQ, per germline. V shed 3 bases and J shed 4 bases, with 13 bases lying between them. CDR3 length: 14 amino acids. The CDR3 DNA sequence: TGCGCCAGCAGCTGGGGGGACATGCCCACTGAAGCTTTCTTT. Translated: CASSWGDMPTEAFF.

A few counts support this clonotype. The rearrangement links TRBV19 to TRBJ1-2; 9 bases map to TRBD1. V gave up 6 bases and J gave up 1 base; unmatched junction bases: 12. CDR1 LNHDA and CDR2 SQIVND come from the germline V gene (reference sequence). This CDR3 is 17 amino acids long. This CDR3 reads CASSGKGQGLDNYGYTF. CDR3 DNA: TGTGCCAGTAGCGGTAAGGGACAGGGACTGGATAACTATGGCTACACCTTC.

The V call is TRBV29-1, the J call TRBJ2-1; D is unresolved. V was shortened by 1 base and J by 1 base, with 2 bases between the two germline ends. This CDR3 is 12 amino acids long. The germline V gene encodes CDR1 SQVTM and CDR2 ANQGSEA. The CDR3 protein is CSVEGSYNEQFF. In DNA, the CDR3 is TGCAGCGTTGAAGGGTCCTACAATGAGCAGTTCTTC.

This rearrangement joins TRBV10-3 to TRBJ2-2; a possible D gene is TRBD2 (5 bases). Germline V gene sequence: CDR1 ENHRY, CDR2 SYGVKD. Trimming took off 3 bases at V and 7 bases at J, with 18 bases between the two ends. This CDR3 contains 16 residues. This CDR3 is CAISDREEGRSGELFF. DNA of the CDR3: TGTGCCATCAGTGATCGGGAAGAGGGCAGGAGCGGGGAGCTGTTTTTT.

The chain uses TRBV7-2 and TRBJ2-4; tentative D call: TRBD2 (5 bases). Per the germline V gene, CDR1 is SGHTA and CDR2 is FQGNSA. This CDR3 spans 15 amino acids. V shed 2 bases and J shed 15 bases, with 23 bases lying between them. The CDR3 loop reads CASSLRSSGGPPGYF. CDR3 DNA sequence: TGTGCCAGCAGCTTAAGATCGTCGGGCGGGCCCCCGGGGTACTTC.

V gene TRBV4-1 combines with J gene TRBJ2-7, with 10 bases that match TRBD2. The CDR3 covers 15 residues. Germline CDR1 and CDR2: MGHRA and YSYEKL. The V and J ends lost 6 bases and 1 base, in that order; junction bases with no gene match: 6. DNA of the CDR3: TGCGCCAGCAGTCTTCGAGCGGGAGGGTCCTACGAGCAGTACGTC. Residues: CASSLRAGGSYEQYV.

This clonotype came up once. The chain has TRBV20-1 and TRBJ2-2; D is uncertain. Trimming cost V 0 bases and J 7 bases, with 6 bases left between them. Germline lookup yields CDR1 DFQATT and CDR2 SNEGSKA (reference sequence). The CDR3 is 12 residues long. The DNA of the CDR3 is TGCAGTGCTAGAGATGTCGACGGGGAGCTGTTTTTT. It specifies CSARDVDGELFF.

The chain joins TRBV11-2 to TRBJ1-2; 8 nucleotides line up with TRBD1. Germline CDR1 and CDR2: SGHAT and FQNNGV. After removal of 3 bases from V and 5 bases from J, the junction contained 5 bases not matched to a gene. The length of the CDR3 is 14 residues. CDR3 nucleotides: TGTGCCAGCAGCTTTGACAGGGGAGGGTATGGCTACACCTTC. Amino acids: CASSFDRGGYGYTF.

The gene calls are TRBV6-6 and TRBJ2-5, with 8 bases lining up with TRBD1. After removal of 0 bases from V and 6 bases from J, the junction contained 6 bases not matched to a gene. The germline V gene encodes CDR1 MNHNY and CDR2 SVGAGI (reference sequence). CDR3 length equals 15 residues. The DNA of the CDR3 is TGTGCCAGCAGTTACTCCGACAGGGGAGCGCAGACCCAGTACTTC. Encoded protein: CASSYSDRGAQTQYF.

V is TRBV6-2 or TRBV6-3 and J is TRBJ1-1; D is uncertain. The germline gives CDR1 MNHEY, CDR2 SVGEGT. Trimming pared 4 bases from V and 8 bases from J, leaving 8 bases between. This CDR3 region has 11 residues. For the CDR3, the DNA is TGTGCCAGCAGTTTTGTCAGCGAAGCTTTCTTT. Translating gives CASSFVSEAFF.

The chain employs TRBV4-1 and TRBJ1-6; 8 bases map to TRBD1. The CDR3 is 14 amino acids. The junction had 3 bases not matched to a gene; V was cut back by 8 bases and J by 3 bases. CDR1 and CDR2 from the germline V gene are MGHRA and YSYEKL. The CDR3 spells CASRQGSYNSPLHF. The DNA of the CDR3 is TGCGCCAGCCGACAGGGGAGCTATAATTCACCCCTCCACTTT.

The chain uses TRBV29-1 and TRBJ1-2; 9 positions match TRBD1. After removal of 5 bases from V and 2 bases from J, the junction contained 6 bases not matched to a gene. This CDR3 has 14 amino acids. CDR1 is SQVTM and CDR2 is ANQGSEA in the germline V gene. The CDR3 coding sequence is TGCAGCGTTTTTCCGGGACAGGGAAACTATGGCTACACCTTC. Protein sequence: CSVFPGQGNYGYTF.

This sequence joins TRBV6-5 and TRBJ2-1; possibly TRBD2 for D (6 bases). With 5 bases removed from V and 8 bases from J, the gap between germline ends came to 10 bases. Germline V gene data show CDR1 as MNHEY and CDR2 as SVGAGI. The CDR3 spans 12 residues. CDR3 coding DNA: TGTGCCAGCAGTCAAGGGAGGCATGAGCAGTTCTTC. Translation: CASSQGRHEQFF.

V usage is TRBV28 and J usage is TRBJ2-1; D unclear. The CDR3 runs to 12 residues. The V gene lost 5 bases and the J gene lost 4 bases, with 6 bases spanning the gap. The germline CDR1 and CDR2 sequences are MDHEN and SYDVKM. The CDR3 DNA reads TGTGCCAGCAGTCGTTCGTACAATGAGCAGTTCTTC. It is translated as CASSRSYNEQFF.

V usage is TRBV2 and J usage is TRBJ1-6; no clear D gene. Trimming took 2 bases from V and 7 from J, leaving 12 bases between them. Germline CDR1 and CDR2: SNHLY and FYNNEI. The CDR3 is 15 amino acids. The CDR3 protein is CASSETGERNSPLHF. In nucleotides, the CDR3 is TGTGCCAGCAGTGAAACCGGGGAAAGGAATTCACCCCTCCACTTT.

This clonotype has only a few counts. V is TRBV6-2 or TRBV6-3 and J is TRBJ2-7; TRBD1 aligns across 8 bases. V lost 5 bases, J lost 3 bases, and 3 bases stayed unmatched. This CDR3 region has 13 residues. The germline V gene encodes CDR1 MNHEY and CDR2 SVGEGT. Here the CDR3 reads CASSLGQGYEQYV. The CDR3 bases are TGTGCCAGCAGTCTCGGACAGGGCTACGAGCAGTACGTC.

J is TRBJ1-6 and V is TRBV29-1; D might be TRBD1 (5 bases). Looked up from germline, CDR1 is SQVTM and CDR2 is ANQGSEA. This CDR3 has 12 amino acids. Trimming removed 6 bases from V and 10 bases from J, with 13 bases in between. The CDR3: CSVGGDGSPLHF. The CDR3 DNA is TGCAGCGTCGGGGGAGACGGATCACCCCTCCACTTT.

The V call is TRBV28, the J call TRBJ1-1; D is unresolved. The CDR3 loop spans 10 amino acids. Trimming stripped 8 bases from V and 6 bases from J, with 7 bases between. The germline V gene has CDR1 MDHEN and CDR2 SYDVKM. CDR3 sequence reads: CASGIAEAFF. The DNA of the CDR3 is TGTGCCAGCGGGATTGCTGAAGCTTTCTTT.

This chain joins TRBV27 and TRBJ1-6; D gene ambiguous. The germline V gene encodes CDR1 MNHEY and CDR2 SMNVEV (reference sequence). V lost 2 bases, J lost 7 bases, and 6 bases lay in between. The CDR3 totals 13 residues. CDR3 region: CASSLMTNSPLHF. The CDR3 coding sequence is TGTGCCAGCAGTTTAATGACCAATTCACCCCTCCACTTT.